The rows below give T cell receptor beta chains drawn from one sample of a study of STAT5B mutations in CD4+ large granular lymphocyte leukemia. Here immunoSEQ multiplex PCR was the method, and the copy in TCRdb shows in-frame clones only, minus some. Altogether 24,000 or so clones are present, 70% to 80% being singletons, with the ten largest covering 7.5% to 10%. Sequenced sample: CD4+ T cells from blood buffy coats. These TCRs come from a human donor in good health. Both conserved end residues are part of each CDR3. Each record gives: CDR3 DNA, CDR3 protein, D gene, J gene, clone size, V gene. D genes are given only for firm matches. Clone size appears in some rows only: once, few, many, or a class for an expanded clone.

DNA: TGTGCCAGCTCACTACAGGGGGTTGGTCAGCCCCAGCATTTT
CDR3: CASSLQGVGQPQHF
D: TRBD1
J: TRBJ1-5
size: .
V: TRBV18

DNA: TGTGCCAGCAGCCGCGGACAGAATACGAACACCGGGGAGCTGTTTTTT
CDR3: CASSRGQNTNTGELFF
D: .
J: TRBJ2-2
size: .
V: TRBV4-2

DNA: TGTGCCAGCGGGATCACCCGGGACAGGGGTCACGAGCAGTACTTC
CDR3: CASGITRDRGHEQYF
D: TRBD1
J: TRBJ2-7
size: .
V: TRBV6-5

DNA: TGTGCCAGCAGTCTGACGCACATTCAGTACTTC
CDR3: CASSLTHIQYF
D: .
J: TRBJ2-4
size: few
V: TRBV28

DNA: TGTGCCAGCAGTTTATACGGGAGAACTAGCACAGATACGCAGTATTTT
CDR3: CASSLYGRTSTDTQYF
D: .
J: TRBJ2-3
size: .
V: TRBV6-6

DNA: TGTGCCAGCAGCTTAGACAGGGTAGTCGAAGCTTTCTTT
CDR3: CASSLDRVVEAFF
D: .
J: TRBJ1-1
size: few
V: TRBV11-2

DNA: TGCGCCAGCAGCTTATTCGGGGAGCAGTACTTC
CDR3: CASSLFGEQYF
D: .
J: TRBJ2-7
size: .
V: TRBV5-1

DNA: TGTGCCAGCATAGAGCAGACTAACACTGAAGCTTTCTTT
CDR3: CASIEQTNTEAFF
D: .
J: TRBJ1-1
size: .
V: TRBV2

DNA: TGTGCCAGCAGGGAACAGGGCCCTGGTGGCACCGGGGAGCTGTTTTTT
CDR3: CASREQGPGGTGELFF
D: .
J: TRBJ2-2
size: .
V: TRBV6-4

DNA: TGTGCCAGCAGCCAAGAGGGAAGGAGGGGGGCGCGGGCTAATGAAAAACTGTTTTTT
CDR3: CASSQEGRRGARANEKLFF
D: .
J: TRBJ1-4
size: .
V: TRBV4-2

DNA: TGTGCCAGCAGTGAACAGGAATTGACAGTAGACCAAGAGACCCAGTACTTC
CDR3: CASSEQELTVDQETQYF
D: .
J: TRBJ2-5
size: .
V: TRBV6-1

DNA: TGTGCCAGTAGAAAGGAGGAGGAGAGCACTGAAGCTTTCTTT
CDR3: CASRKEEESTEAFF
D: .
J: TRBJ1-1
size: .
V: TRBV19

DNA: TGTGCCAGCAGTTTTGTCGGTGCGGCGACTGAAGCTTTCTTT
CDR3: CASSFVGAATEAFF
D: .
J: TRBJ1-1
size: few
V: TRBV28

DNA: TGCGCCAGCAGCTTGGACAGTAGCACAGATACGCAGTATTTT
CDR3: CASSLDSSTDTQYF
D: .
J: TRBJ2-3
size: .
V: TRBV5-1

DNA: TGTGCCAGCAGCTTAGCCCCCCCAGACAATCAGCCCCAGCATTTT
CDR3: CASSLAPPDNQPQHF
D: .
J: TRBJ1-5
size: medium-sized
V: TRBV7-2

DNA: TGTGCCAGCAGCGGGAGACAGGGGTTCGAGACCCAGTACTTC
CDR3: CASSGRQGFETQYF
D: TRBD1
J: TRBJ2-5
size: .
V: TRBV9

DNA: TGTGCCAGCAGCTCACAGTTGAACTATGGCTACACCTTC
CDR3: CASSSQLNYGYTF
D: .
J: TRBJ1-2
size: .
V: TRBV7-8

DNA: TGTGCCAGCAGTCGATTCCCCCAGGGGCTGGTGAGCGGTTCACCCCTCCACTTT
CDR3: CASSRFPQGLVSGSPLHF
D: .
J: TRBJ1-6
size: .
V: TRBV27

DNA: TGCGCCAGCAGCCTCCGGACAGGGTATCCCGGGGAGCTGTTTTTT
CDR3: CASSLRTGYPGELFF
D: TRBD1
J: TRBJ2-2
size: once
V: TRBV4-1

DNA: TGCGCCAGCAGCTTGGACGGGTTCGGCGATCAGCCCCAGCATTTT
CDR3: CASSLDGFGDQPQHF
D: .
J: TRBJ1-5
size: once
V: TRBV5-1

DNA: TGTGCCAGCAGCCCGGGTCGCTCTGGAAACACCATATATTTT
CDR3: CASSPGRSGNTIYF
D: .
J: TRBJ1-3
size: .
V: TRBV28

DNA: TGTGCCAGCAGCCCCTCCTGGACGGTGAACACCGGGGAGCTGTTTTTT
CDR3: CASSPSWTVNTGELFF
D: .
J: TRBJ2-2
size: .
V: TRBV5-6

DNA: TGTGCCAGCAGCCGACGACAGGGGCAATACAATGAGCAGTTCTTC
CDR3: CASSRRQGQYNEQFF
D: TRBD1
J: TRBJ2-1
size: .
V: TRBV6-5

DNA: TGTGCCAGCAGCCACCTTGCGGCAGGGGGCTTTGGTGGCTACACCTTC
CDR3: CASSHLAAGGFGGYTF
D: TRBD1
J: TRBJ1-2
size: .
V: TRBV14

DNA: TGTGCCATCAGTGGGACAGGGAAGTTTGTAGGCAATCAGCCCCAGCATTTT
CDR3: CAISGTGKFVGNQPQHF
D: TRBD1
J: TRBJ1-5
size: .
V: TRBV10-3

DNA: TGCGCCAGCAGCTTGGACGGGGTACTCCCGAACACTGAAGCTTTCTTT
CDR3: CASSLDGVLPNTEAFF
D: .
J: TRBJ1-1
size: .
V: TRBV5-1

DNA: TGTGCCAGCAGCTTTCGGAGATCAGATACGCAGTATTTT
CDR3: CASSFRRSDTQYF
D: .
J: TRBJ2-3
size: .
V: TRBV7-9

DNA: TGTGCCAGCAGCTTAATGACAGGGGGAGGCACAGATACGCAGTATTTT
CDR3: CASSLMTGGGTDTQYF
D: TRBD1
J: TRBJ2-3
size: .
V: TRBV11-2

DNA: TGTGCCACCAGCACCCGGGGGTCCCCAGATACGCAGTATTTT
CDR3: CATSTRGSPDTQYF
D: .
J: TRBJ2-3
size: .
V: TRBV15

DNA: TGTGCCAGCAGCGTAAGGGCCAGGGGGGATTCACCCCTCCACTTT
CDR3: CASSVRARGDSPLHF
D: TRBD1
J: TRBJ1-6
size: .
V: TRBV9

DNA: TGTGCCAGCAGTTACCGTTTGGGGGGTGGTTCACCCCTCCACTTT
CDR3: CASSYRLGGGSPLHF
D: .
J: TRBJ1-6
size: .
V: TRBV6-5

DNA: TGTGCCAGCAGCTTAACAGGGGATACGCAGTATTTT
CDR3: CASSLTGDTQYF
D: .
J: TRBJ2-3
size: .
V: TRBV11-2

DNA: TGCGCCAGCAGCTTGGAACCCAGGGGTGGCAATGAGCAGTTCTTC
CDR3: CASSLEPRGGNEQFF
D: .
J: TRBJ2-1
size: .
V: TRBV5-1

DNA: TGCAGCGTCGGGGGCCCCTCTGGGGCCAACGTCCTGACTTTC
CDR3: CSVGGPSGANVLTF
D: .
J: TRBJ2-6
size: .
V: TRBV29-1

DNA: TGTGCCAGCAGCTTAGCGATTAGGGTTGCCAGGGCCCACGAGCAGTACTTC
CDR3: CASSLAIRVARAHEQYF
D: .
J: TRBJ2-7
size: once
V: TRBV7-8

DNA: TGTGCCAGTAGTTTCCTGAATCCGGGACAGGGCACACGAGAGACCCAGTACTTC
CDR3: CASSFLNPGQGTRETQYF
D: TRBD1
J: TRBJ2-5
size: .
V: TRBV19

DNA: TGCAGCGTTGTATTAGGACAGGGGAACAATGAGCAGTTCTTC
CDR3: CSVVLGQGNNEQFF
D: TRBD1
J: TRBJ2-1
size: .
V: TRBV29-1

DNA: TGTGCCAGCAGCGTAGGGGCCTCCCCCCAGCCCCAGCATTTT
CDR3: CASSVGASPQPQHF
D: .
J: TRBJ1-5
size: .
V: TRBV9

DNA: TGTGCCTGGAGTTCAGGGGGTTTCTACAATGAGCAGTTCTTC
CDR3: CAWSSGGFYNEQFF
D: TRBD1
J: TRBJ2-1
size: .
V: TRBV30

DNA: TGTGCCAGCACTAATGGGGCCAGCGGCACAGATACGCAGTATTTT
CDR3: CASTNGASGTDTQYF
D: .
J: TRBJ2-3
size: .
V: TRBV18

DNA: TGCGCCAGCAGCTTGGTCCCGGGCGGTGGGGAAGCTTTCTTT
CDR3: CASSLVPGGGEAFF
D: .
J: TRBJ1-1
size: .
V: TRBV5-1

DNA: TGTGCCAGCAGCTCATCGGGGGGATTCCAAGAGACCCAGTACTTC
CDR3: CASSSSGGFQETQYF
D: TRBD2
J: TRBJ2-5
size: .
V: TRBV7-3

DNA: TGTGCCAGCAGCCGGGCGGATGAAAAACTGTTTTTT
CDR3: CASSRADEKLFF
D: .
J: TRBJ1-4
size: medium-sized
V: TRBV6-5

DNA: TGTGCCACCAGCAGAGGACTAGCGGGGGGGGCTATCTCCGGGGAGCTGTTTTTT
CDR3: CATSRGLAGGAISGELFF
D: TRBD2
J: TRBJ2-2
size: .
V: TRBV15

DNA: TGCGCCAGCAGCTTGGTCACTTCCCCCGACTATGGCTACACCTTC
CDR3: CASSLVTSPDYGYTF
D: .
J: TRBJ1-2
size: .
V: TRBV5-1

DNA: TGTGCCAGCAGCCAAGACAGTTTTTGGGGCACAGATACGCAGTATTTT
CDR3: CASSQDSFWGTDTQYF
D: .
J: TRBJ2-3
size: .
V: TRBV14

DNA: TGTGCCAGCAGTGGGACAGGCTGGGACTATGGCTACACCTTC
CDR3: CASSGTGWDYGYTF
D: TRBD1
J: TRBJ1-2
size: .
V: TRBV6-1